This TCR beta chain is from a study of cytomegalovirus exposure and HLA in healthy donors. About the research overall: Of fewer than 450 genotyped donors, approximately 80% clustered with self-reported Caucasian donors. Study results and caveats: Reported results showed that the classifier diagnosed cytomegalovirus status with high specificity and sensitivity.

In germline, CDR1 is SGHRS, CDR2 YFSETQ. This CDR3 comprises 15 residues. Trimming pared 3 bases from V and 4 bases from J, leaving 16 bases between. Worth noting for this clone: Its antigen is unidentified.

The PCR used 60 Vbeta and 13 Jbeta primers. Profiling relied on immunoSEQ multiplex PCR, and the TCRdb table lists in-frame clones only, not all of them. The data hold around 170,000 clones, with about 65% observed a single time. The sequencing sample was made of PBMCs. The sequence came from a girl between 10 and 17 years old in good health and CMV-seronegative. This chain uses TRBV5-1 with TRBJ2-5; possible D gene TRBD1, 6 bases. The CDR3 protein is CASSSGDTVGETQYF. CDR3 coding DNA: TGCGCCAGCAGCTCAGGGGATACGGTGGGAGAGACCCAGTACTTC.